This TCR beta chain derives from a study of T cell responses to AZD1222 COVID-19 vaccine. Study-level points and caveats: Donors were chiefly white British, with a greater number of females, and clonal diversity was perhaps underestimated.

Clones were sequenced by immunoSEQ multiplex PCR, and TCRdb holds only the in-frame ones, with some missing. The data contain around 160,000 clones, roughly 91% of them seen just once; the ten biggest clones take up approximately 2.1%. With respect to this clone: The target antigen is unknown.

Germline values: CDR1 MNHNY, CDR2 SVGAGI (reference sequence). V was pared by 5 bases and J by 2 bases, with 14 bases of the junction left unmatched. The CDR3 spans 17 residues. This specimen consisted of peripheral blood, obtained on day 0 of AZD1222 vaccination. The chain uses TRBV6-6 and TRBJ1-1; 7 positions match TRBD1. The clonotype originates from an adult in good health. CDR3 residues: CASSPHRQGPLNTEAFF. The DNA of the CDR3 is TGTGCCAGCAGTCCACACCGACAGGGTCCCTTAAACACTGAAGCTTTCTTT.